This record concerns one T cell receptor beta chain sequence. Its cognate antigen has yet to be identified. No much larger clone exists at a distance of one base, and base qualities are not known. TCRbeta CDR3 regions were amplified from genomic DNA by means of the immunoSEQ Assay, a bias-controlled multiplex PCR. As for how the authors treated the data: Within the assay, amplification of reference gene primers was used to estimate how many nucleated cells each sample contained. To quantify the absolute abundance of each unique TCRbeta CDR3 rearrangement, sequence reads were collapsed and filtered. Productive Simpson clonality was computed per sample as the square root of Simpson's diversity index over productive rearrangements. TCRdb mirrors the immuneACCESS table, restricted to in-frame sequences. Some clones are absent from its copies; in checked studies, under half trace to an unresolved V gene, and the reason for the others is unknown. The D gene and trimming were derived from the DNA, and the V and J assignments and clone size from that table. Across this sample there are 200,000 or so clones, with less than 90% seen only once. Roughly 2.7% of the sample belongs to the ten largest clones.

The germline V gene (reference sequence) sets CDR1 to LNHDA and CDR2 to SQIVND. The CDR3, cysteine through phenylalanine, is 16 amino acids long. The retained sequence is limited to the CDR3, 48 bases, with the frame set at the first base. Relative to germline, V is 3 bases shorter and J is 7 bases shorter, with 16 bases between their ends. This sample is part of a study of blood T cell repertoires in COVID-19 (dated by TCRdb to 2018 to 2020). As for the study more broadly: The collaborator samples originated in the United States, Italy and Spain and spanned the acute and convalescent phases of COVID-19. The samples were drawn from the first 160 participants of the ongoing ImmuneRACE study and from 1,254 subjects provided by 6 global collaborators. The repertoires were released in a freely available public database meant as a resource for research on the immune response to SARS-CoV-2. A de-identified subject ID, COVID-19 status, age in years and sex were almost always included in the sample metadata. Where available, HLA class I and class II types were taken from metadata supplied by the sample provider and were not determined by assay-based typing. Subjects who had been exposed to COVID-19, were actively infected with it, or had recovered from it provided the deeply sampled blood TCRbeta repertoires that made up the dataset. The material from the prospective study consisted of cDNA or gDNA derived from T cells, B-cell-depleted T cells, or PBMCs.

In the prospective study, participants were roughly 18 to 95 years old, resided in 20 to 30 geographic areas of the United States, and were enrolled through a virtual design. In the prospective study, cohorts were assigned on the basis of participant-reported clinical history obtained from a screening survey and a study questionnaire. Recovered participants in ImmuneRACE Cohort 3 were defined as having two consecutive negative NP/OP PCR tests, clearance from a healthcare professional, or resolution of symptoms. Each participant in the prospective study had whole blood, serum and a nasopharyngeal or oropharyngeal swab collected by mobile phlebotomists. Participants in the prospective study had the option to provide additional blood draws and questionnaires over a roughly 2-month period. Prospective study blood samples were shipped either frozen or at room temperature before DNA extraction. General conclusions and limits of the study: How much clinical and demographic metadata was included differed by source and by participant, and the metadata was provided uncurated.

What was sequenced was PBMCs or T cells enriched from blood (not recorded which). Recombination joined TRBV19 with TRBJ1-6, and possibly TRBD1, on 6 matching bases. This sequence was found in a woman between 25 and 40 years old who had recovered from COVID-19. The CDR3 corresponds to CASSILGGQKNSPLHF. The DNA reads TGTGCCAGTAGTATTTTAGGCGGACAGAAAAATTCACCCCTCCACTTT.